The 21 T cell receptor beta chains below come from one sample, sequenced in a study of graft-versus-host responses after intestinal transplantation. No antigen has been assigned to these receptors. Measured with immunoSEQ multiplex PCR; TCRdb has only the in-frame clones, and not every one. Of about 88,000 clones in the sample, about 91% are singletons; the top ten hold approximately 0.35%. This specimen consisted of unstimulated CD4+ T cells sorted from spleen or lymph node cells, obtained before transplant. The receptor source for this set is a human donor who was the organ donor for an intestinal transplant.

This chain's CDR3 is CASSLSGSNQPQHF. CDR3 bases: TGTGCCAGCAGTTTATCGGGGAGCAATCAGCCCCAGCATTTT. V is TRBV28 and J is TRBJ1-5; no reliable D call. In germline, CDR1 is MDHEN, CDR2 SYDVKM. V was pared by 1 base and J by 1 base, with 5 bases between. The CDR3 is 14 residues long.

This clone was counted between two and nine times. The chain is built from TRBV30 and TRBJ1-2; D gene uncertain. The CDR3 runs to 12 residues. Per germline, CDR1 GTSNPN and CDR2 SVGIG (reference sequence). V was pared by 3 bases and J by 4 bases, with 9 bases between. The CDR3 spells CAWREQLYGYTF. In DNA, the CDR3 is TGTGCCTGGAGGGAACAGCTCTATGGCTACACCTTC.

V gene TRBV6-4 combines with J gene TRBJ2-2, with 10 bases that match TRBD1. The V segment lost 7 bases and the J segment 3 bases; nucleotides outside the gene matches: 8. The CDR3 loop spans 16 amino acids. The V gene's germline CDR1 is MRHNA and CDR2 SNTAGT. The CDR3 DNA follows: TGTGCCAGCAAGTCGACAGGGGGCGCGGACACCGGGGAGCTGTTTTTT. Translated: CASKSTGGADTGELFF.

V usage is TRBV6-1 and J usage is TRBJ2-5; D unclear. The CDR3 runs to 14 residues. The germline CDR1 and CDR2 sequences are MNHNS and SASEGT. V was cut by 6 bases and J by 5 bases, with 16 bases left in between. The CDR3 nucleotides read TGTGCCAGCAGGCAGACTGTGTTAAGGGAGACCCAGTACTTC. It encodes CASRQTVLRETQYF.

The chain has TRBV5-1 and TRBJ2-5, with D possibly matching TRBD1 (6 bases). Germline CDR1 is SGHRS and CDR2 is YFSETQ. Trimming left V 4 bases short and J 0 bases short, with 13 bases between. The CDR3 length is 15 residues. The CDR3: CASSRDGQYQETQYF. The CDR3 DNA is TGCGCCAGCAGCCGCGACGGACAGTACCAAGAGACCCAGTACTTC. The entire variable domain, with the rest obtained from reference TRBV5-1 and TRBJ2-5, is as follows: KAGVTQTPRYLIKTRGQQVTLSCSPISGHRSVSWYQQTPGQGLQFLFEYFSETQRNKGNFPGRFSGRQFSNSRSEMNVSTLELGDSALYLCASSRDGQYQETQYFGPGTRLLVL.

The chain employs TRBV28 and TRBJ1-4, with TRBD1 matching 8 bases. This CDR3 has 14 amino acids. Unmatched junction bases numbered 8, after V lost 6 bases and J lost 8 bases. Germline V gene lookup returns CDR1 MDHEN and CDR2 SYDVKM. The CDR3 DNA reads TGTGCCAGCAGCAATGGACAGGGTTGGGAAAAACTGTTTTTT. Amino acid sequence: CASSNGQGWEKLFF.

The chain has TRBV9 and TRBJ2-1; D possibly corresponds to TRBD2 (6 bases). The CDR3 is 16 amino acids. Germline V gene lookup returns CDR1 SGDLS and CDR2 YYNGEE. The V and J ends lost 1 base and 0 bases respectively, with 11 bases between them. The CDR3 DNA reads TGTGCCAGCAGCGTATTCCGGGGGAGCTCCTACAATGAGCAGTTCTTC. It yields the protein CASSVFRGSSYNEQFF.

The rearrangement uses TRBV6-1 and TRBJ2-2, with no clear D. The CDR3 has 13 amino acids. Trimming took 7 bases from V and 1 from J, leaving 7 bases between them. Germline V gene data show CDR1 as MNHNS and CDR2 as SASEGT. CDR3 sequence (DNA): TGTGCCAGCACAATAGAGAACACCGGGGAGCTGTTTTTT. Residues: CASTIENTGELFF.

The chain is built from TRBV7-9 and TRBJ1-1; 9 nucleotides match TRBD1. CDR1 SEHNR and CDR2 FQNEAQ come from the germline V gene (reference sequence). V dropped 6 bases and J dropped 5; count of bases not matched to a gene: 4. The CDR3 contains 13 residues. The CDR3: CASRNRGRTEAFF. The CDR3 nucleotides are TGTGCCAGCAGAAACAGGGGGCGGACTGAAGCTTTCTTT.

The chain has TRBV30 and TRBJ2-1; D call uncertain. Germline V gene sequence: CDR1 GTSNPN, CDR2 SVGIG (reference sequence). Trimming took 3 bases from V and 5 from J, leaving 14 bases between them. The CDR3 contains 14 residues. CDR3: CAWRVGKPDNEQFF. The CDR3 coding sequence is TGTGCCTGGAGGGTTGGCAAACCAGACAATGAGCAGTTCTTC.

The rearrangement links TRBV5-6 to TRBJ1-2, with TRBD1 identical over 12 bases. Germline V gene lookup returns CDR1 SGHDT and CDR2 YYEEEE. V shed 1 base and J 4 bases; nucleotides not matched to a gene: 5. This CDR3 is 16 amino acids long. The CDR3: CASSLIGTGGGYGYTF. The CDR3 DNA sequence: TGTGCCAGCAGCTTGATCGGGACAGGGGGCGGCTATGGCTACACCTTC.

The chain carries TRBV6-6 and TRBJ2-2; D is unresolved. CDR1 is MNHNY and CDR2 is SVGAGI in the germline V gene (reference sequence). CDR3 length: 15 residues. Trimming left V 2 bases short and J 1 base short, with 8 bases between. The CDR3 bases are TGTGCCAGCAGTTACCCCCCTAGGAACACCGGGGAGCTGTTTTTT. Protein sequence: CASSYPPRNTGELFF.

The chain employs TRBV29-1 and TRBJ2-1; 10 bases agree with TRBD2. The CDR3 has 14 amino acids. Per germline, CDR1 SQVTM and CDR2 ANQGSEA. V lost 3 bases to trimming and J lost 4 bases; unmatched junction nucleotides: 3. CDR3 coding DNA: TGCAGCGTTGATCGACTAGCGGGTTACAATGAGCAGTTCTTC. It is translated as CSVDRLAGYNEQFF.

This clone was found a few times. This sequence joins TRBV25-1 and TRBJ1-4; tentative D call: TRBD1 (6 bases). V lost 4 bases and J 5 bases, leaving 11 bases between the germline ends. Germline CDR1 and CDR2: MGHDK and SYGVNS. The CDR3 consists of 14 residues. CDR3 nucleotide sequence: TGTGCCAGCAGTGTTGGACAGAGAAATGAAAAACTGTTTTTT. This codes for CASSVGQRNEKLFF.

The chain combines TRBV11-2 with TRBJ1-4, with D perhaps TRBD1 (6 bases). The CDR3 has 17 residues. Germline assignment: CDR1 SGHAT and CDR2 FQNNGV. V was cut by 0 bases and J by 8 bases, with 19 bases left in between. The CDR3 nucleotides are TGTGCCAGCAGCTTAGATCTCGGGGGGGGCTGGGAAGAAAAACTGTTTTTT. The encoded protein is CASSLDLGGGWEEKLFF.

The V and J genes are TRBV10-2 and TRBJ2-7; 11 nucleotides line up with TRBD1. The CDR3 has 16 residues. Germline values: CDR1 WSHSY, CDR2 SAAADI. V lost 7 bases to trimming and J lost 4 bases; unmatched junction nucleotides: 12. CDR3 loop: CASMRATGTGGYEQYF. CDR3 DNA: TGCGCCAGCATGCGCGCAACCGGGACAGGGGGTTACGAGCAGTACTTC.

The rearrangement joins TRBV11-3 to TRBJ2-7; maybe TRBD2 (5 bases). The CDR3 spans 13 residues. Germline lookup yields CDR1 SGHNT and CDR2 YENEEA. V was shortened by 1 base and J by 6 bases, with 10 bases between the two germline ends. The CDR3 spells CASSLVWRFEQYF. The CDR3 coding sequence is TGTGCCAGCAGCTTAGTATGGAGGTTCGAGCAGTACTTC.

The rearrangement uses TRBV5-8 and TRBJ2-5; 12 bases agree with TRBD2. The CDR3 is made up of 17 amino acids. The trim removed 0 bases at V and 2 bases at J, leaving 5 bases unmatched. Germline lookup yields CDR1 SGHTS and CDR2 YDEGEE. The DNA for the CDR3 is TGTGCCAGCAGCTTGGGACTAGCGGGAGTATCGCAAGAGACCCAGTACTTC. Its translation is CASSLGLAGVSQETQYF.

This chain uses TRBV4-1 with TRBJ2-3; D call uncertain. Trimming removed 2 bases at V and 4 bases at J, with 10 bases between. Germline-derived CDR1 and CDR2 are MGHRA and YSYEKL. The CDR3 covers 14 residues. CDR3 region: CASSQNPAADTQYF. The CDR3 bases are TGCGCCAGCAGCCAAAACCCCGCGGCAGATACGCAGTATTTT.

The CDR3 region is CSASRGNEQYF. CDR3 sequence (DNA): TGCAGTGCTTCCCGCGGTAACGAGCAGTACTTC. The V and J genes are TRBV20-1 and TRBJ2-7; the D is unclear. The CDR3 covers 11 residues. Per germline, CDR1 DFQATT and CDR2 SNEGSKA (reference sequence). The V gene lost 5 bases and the J gene lost 5 bases, with 10 bases spanning the gap.

The CDR3 DNA reads TGTGCCATCAGCAGGGACAGCGACAAGGTTTCTGGAAACACCATATATTTT. It specifies CAISRDSDKVSGNTIYF. The rearrangement links TRBV10-3 to TRBJ1-3, with 7 bases that match TRBD1. The junction had 12 bases not matched to a gene; V was cut back by 6 bases and J by 1 base. Per germline, CDR1 ENHRY and CDR2 SYGVKD. The CDR3 totals 17 residues.